Listed below are T cell receptor beta chains from one sample, sequenced in a study of identical twins. Each CDR3 protein is one row after TCRdb ran MiXCR on the 5' RACE reads. The table lists around 340,000 distinct CDR3 sequences, roughly 9% of them singletons. The sample taken for sequencing was naive T cells sorted from blood. The receptors come from a woman in her 50s in good health. The CDR3 runs from the conserved cysteine through the conserved F or W. Fields, in order: clone size, V gene, J gene, D gene, CDR3 DNA, CDR3 protein. D genes are given only for firm matches. The listing skips clone size in some rows; elsewhere it reads once, few, many or a size class.

clone_size: -; v_call: TRBV6-2/TRBV6-3; j_call: TRBJ2-7; d_call: TRBD2; cdr3_nt: TGTGCCAGCAGTTACGGGTCTAGCGGGAGTAACGAGCAGTACTTC; cdr3_aa: CASSYGSSGSNEQYF
clone_size: many; v_call: TRBV21-1; j_call: TRBJ2-2; d_call: -; cdr3_nt: TGTGCCAGCACCGGGGCAGTCACCGGGGAGCTGTTTTTT; cdr3_aa: CASTGAVTGELFF
clone_size: few; v_call: TRBV3-1; j_call: TRBJ2-5; d_call: -; cdr3_nt: TGTGCCAGCAGCCAAGTAGGGGCGCTAGGGGAGACCCAGTACTTC; cdr3_aa: CASSQVGALGETQYF
clone_size: -; v_call: TRBV21-1; j_call: TRBJ1-1; d_call: -; cdr3_nt: TGTGCCAGCAGCATACTACCACGAGGGACCGAGACTGAAGCTTTCTTT; cdr3_aa: CASSILPRGTETEAFF
clone_size: -; v_call: TRBV5-1; j_call: TRBJ2-1; d_call: TRBD2; cdr3_nt: TGCGCCAGCAGTAAAAGCGGGAGGGCCTTCAATGAGCAGTTCTTC; cdr3_aa: CASSKSGRAFNEQFF
clone_size: many; v_call: TRBV5-5; j_call: TRBJ1-1; d_call: TRBD1; cdr3_nt: TGTGCCAGCAGCAGGGGACAGAGGACTGAAGCTTTCTTT; cdr3_aa: CASSRGQRTEAFF
clone_size: few; v_call: TRBV9; j_call: TRBJ2-1; d_call: TRBD2; cdr3_nt: TGTGCCAGCAGCGCCGATGAAGCGGGATCTTTGTTCTTC; cdr3_aa: CASSADEAGSLFF
clone_size: few; v_call: TRBV11-2; j_call: TRBJ1-5; d_call: -; cdr3_nt: TGTGCCAGCAGCTTAGCGGGGGCGCGCAATCAGCCCCAGCATTTT; cdr3_aa: CASSLAGARNQPQHF
clone_size: many; v_call: TRBV5-1; j_call: TRBJ1-2; d_call: -; cdr3_nt: TGCGCCAGCAGTTCCGACAGTGCTAACTATGGCTACACCTTC; cdr3_aa: CASSSDSANYGYTF
clone_size: -; v_call: TRBV6-1; j_call: TRBJ2-1; d_call: TRBD2; cdr3_nt: TGTGCCAGCAGTGAAAGGACTAGCGGGAACACCTACAATGAGCAGTTCTTC; cdr3_aa: CASSERTSGNTYNEQFF
clone_size: few; v_call: TRBV5-4; j_call: TRBJ2-2; d_call: -; cdr3_nt: TGTGCCAGCAGACCTGGAGGCCCGAACACCGGGGAGCTGTTTTTT; cdr3_aa: CASRPGGPNTGELFF
clone_size: few; v_call: TRBV12-3/TRBV12-4; j_call: TRBJ2-5; d_call: TRBD2; cdr3_nt: TGTGCCAGCAGCCCTGGGACTAACCAAGAGACCCAGTACTTC; cdr3_aa: CASSPGTNQETQYF
clone_size: few; v_call: TRBV12-3/TRBV12-4; j_call: TRBJ1-1; d_call: -; cdr3_nt: TGTGCCTCAACCCTAGGGGGAATGAACACTGAAGCTTTCTTT; cdr3_aa: CASTLGGMNTEAFF
clone_size: -; v_call: TRBV28; j_call: TRBJ2-1; d_call: TRBD2; cdr3_nt: TGTGCCAGCAGCACAAGGACTAGCGGGAGGAACAATGAGCAGTTCTTC; cdr3_aa: CASSTRTSGRNNEQFF
clone_size: few; v_call: TRBV12-3/TRBV12-4; j_call: TRBJ2-7; d_call: TRBD2; cdr3_nt: TGTGCCAGCCGATTAGCGGGACGATCCTACGAGCAGTACTTC; cdr3_aa: CASRLAGRSYEQYF
clone_size: many; v_call: TRBV5-1; j_call: TRBJ1-2; d_call: -; cdr3_nt: TGCGCCAGCAGCTTGGAGGCAGACTATGGCTACACCTTC; cdr3_aa: CASSLEADYGYTF
clone_size: -; v_call: TRBV14; j_call: TRBJ2-3; d_call: -; cdr3_nt: TGTGCCAGCAGCGGACCGTCGGGAGAGTACATAGATACGCAGTATTTT; cdr3_aa: CASSGPSGEYIDTQYF
clone_size: few; v_call: TRBV7-9; j_call: TRBJ2-2; d_call: TRBD2; cdr3_nt: TGTGCCAGCAGCACCGTCTTGACAGGACTACGGACTAGCGGACCGAACACCGGGGAGCTGTTTTTT; cdr3_aa: CASSTVLTGLRTSGPNTGELFF
clone_size: -; v_call: TRBV18; j_call: TRBJ2-5; d_call: TRBD2; cdr3_nt: TGTGCCAGCTCACCGATAGCGGGAGCGGGAGAGACCCAGTACTTC; cdr3_aa: CASSPIAGAGETQYF
clone_size: many; v_call: TRBV29-1; j_call: TRBJ2-1; d_call: TRBD2; cdr3_nt: TGCAGCGGCGGGAGTTCGGGGCAGTTCTTC; cdr3_aa: CSGGSSGQFF
clone_size: -; v_call: TRBV29-1; j_call: TRBJ1-1; d_call: -; cdr3_nt: TGCAGCGTTGACAGAGATAACACTGAAGCTTTCTTT; cdr3_aa: CSVDRDNTEAFF
clone_size: -; v_call: TRBV6-2/TRBV6-3; j_call: TRBJ2-3; d_call: TRBD2; cdr3_nt: TGTGCCAGCAGTTACTCATTAGCGGGAGGGCCGGGTGATACGCAGTATTTT; cdr3_aa: CASSYSLAGGPGDTQYF
clone_size: many; v_call: TRBV7-9; j_call: TRBJ2-1; d_call: TRBD2; cdr3_nt: TGTGCCAGCAGCTTAGCGCGACTAGCGGCTTACAATGAGCAGTTCTTC; cdr3_aa: CASSLARLAAYNEQFF
clone_size: -; v_call: TRBV30; j_call: TRBJ2-6; d_call: -; cdr3_nt: TGTGCCTGGAGTTCTGGGACTGGGGCCAACGTCCTGACTTTC; cdr3_aa: CAWSSGTGANVLTF
clone_size: -; v_call: TRBV6-1; j_call: TRBJ2-1; d_call: TRBD1; cdr3_nt: TGTGCCAGCAGTGACTTGCGACAGGGGGTTAATGAGCAGTTCTTC; cdr3_aa: CASSDLRQGVNEQFF
clone_size: -; v_call: TRBV29-1; j_call: TRBJ2-3; d_call: TRBD2; cdr3_nt: TGCAGCGCGTCAGCGGGAGGTGATACGCAGTATTTT; cdr3_aa: CSASAGGDTQYF
clone_size: many; v_call: TRBV5-1; j_call: TRBJ1-5; d_call: -; cdr3_nt: TGCGCCAGCAGCCCGAAACCTAATCAGCCCCAGCATTTT; cdr3_aa: CASSPKPNQPQHF
clone_size: few; v_call: TRBV7-9; j_call: TRBJ1-5; d_call: -; cdr3_nt: TGTGCCAGCAGCTTAGGCGGAACACAGCCCCAGCATTTT; cdr3_aa: CASSLGGTQPQHF
clone_size: many; v_call: TRBV29-1; j_call: TRBJ2-1; d_call: TRBD2; cdr3_nt: TGCAGCGTTGAGAGACTAGCGGGAACCGAGCAGTTCTTC; cdr3_aa: CSVERLAGTEQFF
clone_size: -; v_call: TRBV7-9; j_call: TRBJ2-1; d_call: TRBD2; cdr3_nt: TGTGCCAGCAGCACGACGGGAGGGCCGAGTGAGCAGTTCTTC; cdr3_aa: CASSTTGGPSEQFF
clone_size: -; v_call: TRBV7-9; j_call: TRBJ2-7; d_call: -; cdr3_nt: TGTGCCAGCAGCGAGACTAGTCGGGAGCAGTACTTC; cdr3_aa: CASSETSREQYF
clone_size: many; v_call: TRBV20-1; j_call: TRBJ2-7; d_call: -; cdr3_nt: TGCAGTGCTAGCCCTAGCGACCTCTACGAGCAGTACTTC; cdr3_aa: CSASPSDLYEQYF
clone_size: -; v_call: TRBV12-3/TRBV12-4; j_call: TRBJ2-3; d_call: -; cdr3_nt: TGTGCCAGCACCTTAGCGGTGAGAGATACGCAGTATTTT; cdr3_aa: CASTLAVRDTQYF
clone_size: many; v_call: TRBV29-1; j_call: TRBJ2-1; d_call: -; cdr3_nt: TGCAGCGTTGGGGTAGCGCAATGGGGGGAGCAGTTCTTC; cdr3_aa: CSVGVAQWGEQFF
clone_size: few; v_call: TRBV10-3; j_call: TRBJ2-5; d_call: -; cdr3_nt: TGTGCCACCCGGGACCTCCAAGAGACCCAGTACTTC; cdr3_aa: CATRDLQETQYF
clone_size: -; v_call: TRBV28; j_call: TRBJ2-1; d_call: -; cdr3_nt: TGTGCCAGCACCAAGGAGGCCGGGCAGATCGGGAATGAGCAGTTCTTC; cdr3_aa: CASTKEAGQIGNEQFF
clone_size: few; v_call: TRBV15; j_call: TRBJ2-7; d_call: -; cdr3_nt: TGTGCCACCAGCAGAGAAAGGGGGGCCTACGAGCAGTACTTC; cdr3_aa: CATSRERGAYEQYF
clone_size: -; v_call: TRBV11-2; j_call: TRBJ2-1; d_call: TRBD2; cdr3_nt: TGTGCCACCCGAACCTGGACTAGCTGGTCGTCAAATGAGCAGTTCTTC; cdr3_aa: CATRTWTSWSSNEQFF
clone_size: -; v_call: TRBV20-1; j_call: TRBJ2-7; d_call: TRBD1; cdr3_nt: TGCAGTGCTAGAGAGACAGGGAGCTCCTACGAGCAGTACTTC; cdr3_aa: CSARETGSSYEQYF
clone_size: many; v_call: TRBV4-1; j_call: TRBJ2-1; d_call: TRBD2; cdr3_nt: TGCGCCAGCAGCCATTCTATCACTAGCGGGAGGACGGATGAGCAGTTCTTC; cdr3_aa: CASSHSITSGRTDEQFF
clone_size: few; v_call: TRBV20-1; j_call: TRBJ2-1; d_call: -; cdr3_nt: TGCAGTGCCCTTAGGGCCTACAATGAGCAGTTCTTC; cdr3_aa: CSALRAYNEQFF
clone_size: many; v_call: TRBV5-1; j_call: TRBJ2-5; d_call: -; cdr3_nt: TGCGCCAGCAGCTTGGCCGGGAACCGTCAAGAGACCCAGTACTTC; cdr3_aa: CASSLAGNRQETQYF
clone_size: -; v_call: TRBV11-2; j_call: TRBJ2-3; d_call: TRBD2; cdr3_nt: TGTGCCAGCAGCTTAGCTCCTAGCGGGAGGGCAGATACGCAGTATTTT; cdr3_aa: CASSLAPSGRADTQYF
clone_size: -; v_call: TRBV7-9; j_call: TRBJ2-3; d_call: TRBD2; cdr3_nt: TGTGCCAGCAGCTCCACGTCCCGGACTAGCGGGACGCTTTCAGATACGCAGTATTTT; cdr3_aa: CASSSTSRTSGTLSDTQYF
clone_size: few; v_call: TRBV20-1; j_call: TRBJ2-5; d_call: TRBD2; cdr3_nt: TGCAGTGCTAGAGGGAGTTCCGGGACTAGCGGGGACCGGGCCCAGTACTTC; cdr3_aa: CSARGSSGTSGDRAQYF
clone_size: -; v_call: TRBV7-8; j_call: TRBJ2-2; d_call: TRBD1; cdr3_nt: TGTGCCAGCAGCCAACTTGGACAGGGAGAGATCGGGGAGCTGTTTTTT; cdr3_aa: CASSQLGQGEIGELFF
clone_size: -; v_call: TRBV10-2; j_call: TRBJ2-7; d_call: TRBD2; cdr3_nt: TGCGCCAGCAGACCACAGGGACTAGCGGGAGCCTACGAGCAGTACTTC; cdr3_aa: CASRPQGLAGAYEQYF
clone_size: -; v_call: TRBV12-5; j_call: TRBJ2-3; d_call: TRBD1; cdr3_nt: TGTGCTAGTGGTTTCCTGACAGGGCGAGATACGCAGTATTTT; cdr3_aa: CASGFLTGRDTQYF
clone_size: few; v_call: TRBV4-1; j_call: TRBJ1-1; d_call: -; cdr3_nt: TGCGCCAGCAGCCAAGCCCCTACAGGGAGCACTGAAGCTTTCTTT; cdr3_aa: CASSQAPTGSTEAFF
clone_size: -; v_call: TRBV7-3; j_call: TRBJ2-5; d_call: -; cdr3_nt: TGTGCCAGCAGCTTTACCCCACCGGAGACCCAGTACTTC; cdr3_aa: CASSFTPPETQYF
clone_size: -; v_call: TRBV9; j_call: TRBJ1-2; d_call: TRBD1; cdr3_nt: TGTGCCAGCAGCGACAGGGGTGTTTATGGCTACACCTTC; cdr3_aa: CASSDRGVYGYTF
clone_size: -; v_call: TRBV2; j_call: TRBJ2-1; d_call: TRBD2; cdr3_nt: TGTGCCAGCAGTGAAAGGCGGGAGGGCCCCTATGAGCAGTTCTTC; cdr3_aa: CASSERREGPYEQFF
clone_size: -; v_call: TRBV9; j_call: TRBJ2-7; d_call: -; cdr3_nt: TGTGCCAGCAGCGTCCAGGGGAGCGCCTACGAGCAGTACTTC; cdr3_aa: CASSVQGSAYEQYF